This T cell receptor (beta chain) was retrieved from a study of cytomegalovirus exposure and HLA in healthy donors. With 0 bases removed from V and 12 bases from J, the gap between germline ends came to 16 bases. The V gene's germline CDR1 is SGHNT and CDR2 YYREEE (reference sequence). The CDR3 covers 13 residues. Study findings and constraints: Researchers catalogued 160 or so TCR beta chains as cytomegalovirus-associated.

Regarding this clone: The antigen remains unidentified.

The PCR employed 60 Vbeta primers together with 13 Jbeta primers. In the source study's methods: The count from a later analysis was 79 million or so unique TCR beta chains, about 10 million of them shared. Profiling relied on immunoSEQ multiplex PCR, and the TCRdb table lists in-frame clones only, not all of them. D and trimming come from the DNA, and the V and J calls and clone size come from that table. This table has over 150,000 clones, 80% to 85% appearing once. The specimen sequenced was PBMCs. The receptor's source is a male donor in good health and CMV-seronegative. V gene TRBV5-4 combines with J gene TRBJ2-7, with D uncertain. CDR3 sequence (DNA): TGTGCCAGCAGCTTGGCCGGAAGGAGAAGCTCGTACTTC. Amino acid sequence: CASSLAGRRSSYF.